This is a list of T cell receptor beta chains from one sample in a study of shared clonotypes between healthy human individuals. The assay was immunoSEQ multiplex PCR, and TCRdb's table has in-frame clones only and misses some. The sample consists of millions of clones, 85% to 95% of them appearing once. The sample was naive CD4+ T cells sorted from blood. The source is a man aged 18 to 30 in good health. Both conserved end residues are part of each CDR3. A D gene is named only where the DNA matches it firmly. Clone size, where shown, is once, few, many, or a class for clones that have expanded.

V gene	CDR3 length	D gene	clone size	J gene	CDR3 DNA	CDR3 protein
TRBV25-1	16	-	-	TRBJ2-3	TGTGCCAGCAGTGATTCTTACAGGGCTAGCACAGATACGCAGTATTTT	CASSDSYRASTDTQYF
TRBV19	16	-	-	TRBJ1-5	TGTGCCAGTAGTATTCTGACGGGGCGGAGGAATCAGCCCCAGCATTTT	CASSILTGRRNQPQHF
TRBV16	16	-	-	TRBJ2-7	TGTGCCAGTACACTGACAGCACCCTTCAACTCCTACGAGCAGTACTTC	CASTLTAPFNSYEQYF
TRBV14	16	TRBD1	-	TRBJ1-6	TGTGCCAGCAGCCTTGGACAGGGGGAAAAGGATTCACCCCTCCACTTT	CASSLGQGEKDSPLHF
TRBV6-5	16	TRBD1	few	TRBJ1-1	TGTGCCAGCAGTTACTCGTTGGGACAGGGGAACACTGAAGCTTTCTTT	CASSYSLGQGNTEAFF
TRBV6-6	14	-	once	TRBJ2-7	TGTGCCAGCAGTTACTCCGGGACAAGCAACGAGCAGTACTTC	CASSYSGTSNEQYF
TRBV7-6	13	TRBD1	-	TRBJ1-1	TGTGCCAGCAGTCAGGGGGTGAACACTGAAGCTTTCTTT	CASSQGVNTEAFF
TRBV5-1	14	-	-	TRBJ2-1	TGCGCCAGCAGCTCTCCGCTACAATCACATGAGCAGTTCTTC	CASSSPLQSHEQFF
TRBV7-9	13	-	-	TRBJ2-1	TGTGCCAGCAGCTTAGGGTACACAAATGAGCAGTTCTTC	CASSLGYTNEQFF
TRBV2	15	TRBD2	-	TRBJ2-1	TGTGCCAGCAGTGAAGGACTAGCCATTAGTAATGAGCAGTTCTTC	CASSEGLAISNEQFF
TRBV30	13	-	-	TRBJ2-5	TGTGCCTGGAGCAACTCCTTCCAAGAGACCCAGTACTTC	CAWSNSFQETQYF
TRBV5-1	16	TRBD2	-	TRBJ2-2	TGCGCCAGCAGCTTGAGACTAGCGGGGAACACCGGGGAGCTGTTTTTT	CASSLRLAGNTGELFF
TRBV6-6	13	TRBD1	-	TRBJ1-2	TGTGCCAGCAGTCCGACAGGGGGCGGTGGCTACACCTTC	CASSPTGGGGYTF
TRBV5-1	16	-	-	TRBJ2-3	TGCGCCAGCAGCTTGACAGGGCCCTGGGCCACAGATACGCAGTATTTT	CASSLTGPWATDTQYF
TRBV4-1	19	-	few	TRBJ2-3	TGCGCCAGCAGCCAAGGCCCATTTGATTTTGGTTACCTCACAGATACGCAGTATTTT	CASSQGPFDFGYLTDTQYF
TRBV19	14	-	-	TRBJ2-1	TGTGCCAGTAGGTCTGGTAGCGCCGGCAATGAGCAGTTCTTC	CASRSGSAGNEQFF
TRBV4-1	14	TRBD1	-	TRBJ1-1	TGCGCCAGCAGTCGAGGACAGGGAATCACTGAAGCTTTCTTT	CASSRGQGITEAFF
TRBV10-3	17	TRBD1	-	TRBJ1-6	TGTGCCATCAGTGAACCCGGACAGGGGGTCTATAATTCACCCCTCCACTTT	CAISEPGQGVYNSPLHF
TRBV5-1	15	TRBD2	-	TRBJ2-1	TGCGCCAGCAGCCGGACTAGCGGGAGGGCCAATGAGCAGTTCTTC	CASSRTSGRANEQFF
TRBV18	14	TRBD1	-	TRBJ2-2	TGTGCCAGCTCACCGGGACAGGGCACCGGGGAGCTGTTTTTT	CASSPGQGTGELFF
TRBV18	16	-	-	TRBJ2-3	TGTGCCAGCTCACCAAGTTCGGGGGCGCAGACAGATACGCAGTATTTT	CASSPSSGAQTDTQYF
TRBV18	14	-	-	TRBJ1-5	TGTGCCAGCTCACCACTGCAGACCAATCAGCCCCAGCATTTT	CASSPLQTNQPQHF
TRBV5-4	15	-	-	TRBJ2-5	TGTGCCAGCAGCTCAGGGGGGCAGGGTAAGGAGACCCAGTACTTC	CASSSGGQGKETQYF
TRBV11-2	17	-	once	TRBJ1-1	TGTGCCAGCAGGGTGGGGATAGGGGGTCCTTCGAACACTGAAGCTTTCTTT	CASRVGIGGPSNTEAFF
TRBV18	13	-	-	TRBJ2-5	TGTGCCAGCTCACGGACTGACCAAGAGACCCAGTACTTC	CASSRTDQETQYF
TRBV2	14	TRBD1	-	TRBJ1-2	TGTGCCAGCAGCCTCGGACAGGGGGCGTATGGCTACACCTTC	CASSLGQGAYGYTF
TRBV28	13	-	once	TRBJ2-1	TGTGCCAGCAGTTTAACAGGGACGAGGGAGCAGTTCTTC	CASSLTGTREQFF
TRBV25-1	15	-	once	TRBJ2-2	TGTGCCAGCAGTGAATGGGGCTTTAGCACCGGGGAGCTGTTTTTT	CASSEWGFSTGELFF
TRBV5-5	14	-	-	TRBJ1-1	TGTGCCAGCACGAACAGGTCCGCACGGGGAGGAGCTTTCTTT	CASTNRSARGGAFF
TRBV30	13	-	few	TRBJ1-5	TGTGCCTGGAGTTTGGGATCCAATCAGCCCCAGCATTTT	CAWSLGSNQPQHF
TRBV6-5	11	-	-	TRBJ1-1	TGTGCCAGCAGACAGGGCAGTGAAGCTTTCTTT	CASRQGSEAFF
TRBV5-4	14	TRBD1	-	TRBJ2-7	TGTGCCAGCAGCTTGGAACAGGGGGCCGGCGAGCAGTACTTC	CASSLEQGAGEQYF
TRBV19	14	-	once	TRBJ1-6	TGTGCCAGTAGCCCTAACAGGGAAAATTCACCCCTCCACTTT	CASSPNRENSPLHF
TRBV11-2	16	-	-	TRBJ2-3	TGTGCCAGCAGCTTGACCGGCAGGGGAGGGGCAGATACGCAGTATTTT	CASSLTGRGGADTQYF
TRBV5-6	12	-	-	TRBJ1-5	TGTGCCAGCAGCAACCAATGGGGGACCCAGCATTTT	CASSNQWGTQHF
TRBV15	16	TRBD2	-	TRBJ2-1	TGTGCCACCAGCGCCCGACTAGCGGGATCTTTGAATGAGCAGTTCTTC	CATSARLAGSLNEQFF
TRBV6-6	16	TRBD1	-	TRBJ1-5	TGTGCCAGCATCACAGGGGGGCTCCGGGGCAATCAGCCCCAGCATTTT	CASITGGLRGNQPQHF
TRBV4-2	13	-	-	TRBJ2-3	TGTGCCAGCAGCTTGGTTAGCACAGATACGCAGTATTTT	CASSLVSTDTQYF
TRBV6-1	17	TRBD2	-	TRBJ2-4	TGTGCCAGCAGTGTCTCCGGACTAGCGGGAAAGAAAAACATTCAGTACTTC	CASSVSGLAGKKNIQYF
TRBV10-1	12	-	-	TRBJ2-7	TGCGCCAGCAGTGACCTCCCCGACGAGCAGTACTTC	CASSDLPDEQYF
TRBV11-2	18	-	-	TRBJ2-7	TGTGCCAGCAGCTTAGGGCCGGTCGCAACGGGGGATCCCTACGAGCAGTACTTC	CASSLGPVATGDPYEQYF
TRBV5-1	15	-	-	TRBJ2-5	TGCGCCAGCAGCTCCAATGGCATCCCCCAAGAGACCCAGTACTTC	CASSSNGIPQETQYF
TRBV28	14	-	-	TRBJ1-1	TGTGCCAGCAGCTCCGGGTCTCAGAACACTGAAGCTTTCTTT	CASSSGSQNTEAFF
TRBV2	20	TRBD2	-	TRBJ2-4	TGTGCCAGCAGTGAAGCAGGGCTAGCGGGAGCCCAGCTAGCCAAAAACATTCAGTACTTC	CASSEAGLAGAQLAKNIQYF
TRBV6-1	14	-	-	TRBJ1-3	TGTGCCAGCAGTGAAAGCTTCTCTGGAAACACCATATATTTT	CASSESFSGNTIYF
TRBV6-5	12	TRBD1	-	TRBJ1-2	TGTGCCAGCATGGACAGGGGTTATGGCTACACCTTC	CASMDRGYGYTF
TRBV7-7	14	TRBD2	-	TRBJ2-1	TGTGCTAGCAGCTTAAGCGGGAGCACTAATGAGCAGTTCTTC	CASSLSGSTNEQFF
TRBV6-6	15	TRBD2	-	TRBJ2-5	TGTGCCAGCAGTTACTCACTAGCGGCCCAAGAGACCCAGTACTTC	CASSYSLAAQETQYF
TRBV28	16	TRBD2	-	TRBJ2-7	TGTGCCAGCAGTTCCCCACCGGGACTAGGGTCGTACGAGCAGTACTTC	CASSSPPGLGSYEQYF
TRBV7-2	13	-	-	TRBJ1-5	TGTGCCAGCAGCTTAGGGTTGGAACAGCCCCAGCATTTT	CASSLGLEQPQHF
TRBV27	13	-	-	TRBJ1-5	TGTGCCAGCAGTCCACTTATGAGTCAGCCCCAGCATTTT	CASSPLMSQPQHF
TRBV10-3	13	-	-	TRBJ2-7	TGTGCCACCAGGATTTCGGCAGAGATGGGGCAGTACTTC	CATRISAEMGQYF
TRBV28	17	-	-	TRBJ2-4	TGTGCCAGCAGTTTGGCTGAGCTTGGACGGGGAAAAAACATTCAGTACTTC	CASSLAELGRGKNIQYF
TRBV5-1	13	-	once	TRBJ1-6	TGCGCCAGCAGCTTCGTTAGGGATTCACCCCTCCACTTT	CASSFVRDSPLHF